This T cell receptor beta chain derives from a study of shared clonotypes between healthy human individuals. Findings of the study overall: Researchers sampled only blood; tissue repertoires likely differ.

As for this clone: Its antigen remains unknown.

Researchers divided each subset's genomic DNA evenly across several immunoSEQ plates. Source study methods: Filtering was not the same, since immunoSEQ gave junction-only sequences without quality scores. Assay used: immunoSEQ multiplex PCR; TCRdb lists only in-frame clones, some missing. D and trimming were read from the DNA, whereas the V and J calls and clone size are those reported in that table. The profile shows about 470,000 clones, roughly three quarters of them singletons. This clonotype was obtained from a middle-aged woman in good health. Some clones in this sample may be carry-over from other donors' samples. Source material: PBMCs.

The chain's CDR3 is CASRNTGYEQYF. The CDR3 DNA follows: TGTGCCAGCAGAAATACAGGATACGAGCAGTACTTC. V is TRBV7-2 and J is TRBJ2-7; D might be TRBD1 (5 bases). The CDR3 is 12 residues long. Trimming took 6 bases from V and 4 from J, leaving 10 bases between them. Germline CDR1 SGHTA, CDR2 FQGNSA.